This entry is about one TCR beta chain. Its antigen is unknown. The sample belongs to a study of siplizumab effects on memory and regulatory T cells. The overall study: The mixed lymphocyte reactions, run in pairs, contained siplizumab at 0.75 to 1 ug/mL or no drug.

CDR1 and CDR2 (germline): MNHEY, SVGAGI. This CDR3 is 15 amino acids long. The V end lost 5 bases, the J end lost 6 bases, and 17 bases lay between the germline ends. Per sample, around 100,000 TCR templates were assayed. Data came from immunoSEQ multiplex PCR; TCRdb stores just in-frame clones and leaves some out. In the table there are roughly 11,000 clones, around half of which are singletons. Responder and stimulator cells in the mixed lymphocyte reaction were cultured together for approximately 6 days at 37°C. The V call is TRBV6-5, the J call TRBJ2-1; D is ambiguous. This sequence was found in a human donor in good health; the cells came from an allogeneic mixed lymphocyte reaction. Some clones in this sample may be carry-over from other donors' samples. Sequenced input: CFSE-low (dividing) CD8+ T cells sorted from an allogeneic mixed lymphocyte reaction. Here the CDR3 reads CASSLTGPKPNEQFF. CDR3 sequence (DNA): TGTGCCAGCAGTCTCACTGGGCCCAAACCCAATGAGCAGTTCTTC.